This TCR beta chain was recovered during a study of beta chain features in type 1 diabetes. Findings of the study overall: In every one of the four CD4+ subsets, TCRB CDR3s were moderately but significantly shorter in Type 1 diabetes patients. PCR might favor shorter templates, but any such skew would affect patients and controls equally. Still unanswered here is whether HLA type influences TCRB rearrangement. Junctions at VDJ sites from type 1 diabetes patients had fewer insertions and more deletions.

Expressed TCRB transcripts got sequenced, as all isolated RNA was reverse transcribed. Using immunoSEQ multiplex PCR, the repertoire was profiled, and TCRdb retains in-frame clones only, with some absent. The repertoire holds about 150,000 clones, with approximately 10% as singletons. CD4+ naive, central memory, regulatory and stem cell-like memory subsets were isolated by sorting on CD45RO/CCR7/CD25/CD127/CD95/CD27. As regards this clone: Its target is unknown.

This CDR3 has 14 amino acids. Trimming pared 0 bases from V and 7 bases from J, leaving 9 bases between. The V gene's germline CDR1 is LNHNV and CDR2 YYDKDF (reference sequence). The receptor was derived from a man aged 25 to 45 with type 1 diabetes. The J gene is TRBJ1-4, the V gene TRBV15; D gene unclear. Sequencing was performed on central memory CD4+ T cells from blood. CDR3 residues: CATSRDLGIEKLFF. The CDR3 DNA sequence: TGTGCCACCAGCAGAGATCTCGGGATTGAAAAACTGTTTTTT.